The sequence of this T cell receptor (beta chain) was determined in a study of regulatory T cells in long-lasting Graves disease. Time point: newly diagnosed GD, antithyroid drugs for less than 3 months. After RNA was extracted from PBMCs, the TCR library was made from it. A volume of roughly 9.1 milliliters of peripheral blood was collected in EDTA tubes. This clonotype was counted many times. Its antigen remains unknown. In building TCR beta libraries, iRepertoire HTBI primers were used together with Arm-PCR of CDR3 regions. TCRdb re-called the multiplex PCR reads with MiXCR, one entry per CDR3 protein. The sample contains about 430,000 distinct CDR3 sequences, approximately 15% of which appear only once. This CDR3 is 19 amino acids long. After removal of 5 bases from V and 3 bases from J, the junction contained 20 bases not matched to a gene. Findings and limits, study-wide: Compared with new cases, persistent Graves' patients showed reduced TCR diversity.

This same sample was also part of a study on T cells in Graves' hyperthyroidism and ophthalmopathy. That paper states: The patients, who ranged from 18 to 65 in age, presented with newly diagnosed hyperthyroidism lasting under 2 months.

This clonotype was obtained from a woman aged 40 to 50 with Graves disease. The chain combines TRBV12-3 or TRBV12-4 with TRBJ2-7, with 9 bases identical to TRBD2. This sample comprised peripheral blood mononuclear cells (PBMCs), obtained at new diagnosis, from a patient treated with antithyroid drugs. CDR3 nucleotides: TGTGCCAGCAGTCCCCGAGGTCCGACTAGCGGCCAAATCCTCTACGAGCAGTACTTC. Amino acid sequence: CASSPRGPTSGQILYEQYF.